The sequence of this TCR beta chain was determined in a study of persistence of HIV-infected CD4 T cells (dated by TCRdb to 2020 to 2022). Regarding the study in general: Participants had been on suppressive ART for a median of 8 years. Peripheral blood samples of up to about 180 mL were obtained at multiple time points, with the exception of two participants, for whom leukapheresis was performed at a single time point. CMV- and HIV-1 Gag-responding CD4+ T cells were isolated from ART-treated individuals so that antigen-driven clonal expansion of HIV-1-infected cells could be examined. The clonality of all cells in each sorted population was measured by TCRbeta sequencing, and the clonality of infected cells was measured by proviral sequencing. Cross-participant TCR cluster analysis included roughly 8 participants for CMV and over five participants for Gag. Overall results and qualifications from the work: TCRbeta richness in CMV- and Gag-responding cells was significantly lower than in anti-CD3/anti-CD28-responding cells; CMV-responding cells had higher oligoclonality than CD3/CD28-stimulated and Gag-responding cells. Degenerate expanded CDR3beta sequences were enriched in antigen-responding cells, suggesting convergent selection of CD4+ responses to CMV and Gag. Within the same sorted populations, how oligoclonal the TCRs were correlated with how oligoclonal the proviruses were. Bulk TCR analyses could not be limited to the rare CMV-responding cells that actually contained HIV-1 proviruses. Only a small number of individuals took part in the study, and the range of antigens tested was limited.

The immunoSEQ hsTCRB assay version 4 in survey mode was used to sequence TCRbeta repertoires from genomic DNA. For TCRbeta sequencing, genomic DNA was diluted to around 9.7 ng/uL, with up to 1 ug used per sample. The study's own analysis went as follows. Analysis of the TCRbeta data was done in ImmunoSeq Analyzer 3.0, and diversity was computed on productive nucleotide rearrangements. Using the Immunarch R package, the improved Chao index served to estimate lower-bound TCR diversity and the Gini coefficient served to estimate clonality. When different nucleotide rearrangements encoded the same CDR3beta amino acid sequence, each rearrangement was treated as a distinct clonotype. Differential abundance analysis identified TCRbeta sequences significantly enriched in antigen-responding cells relative to anti-CD3/anti-CD28-activated cells. GLIPH2 grouped TCRs by predicted peptide-MHC specificity, both within each participant and across combined participant data sets. TCRdb provides this immuneACCESS table in a form limited to in-frame rearrangements. Some clones are lacking; in checked studies, under half of them reflect an unresolved V gene, and why the rest are absent is not known. That table is the source of V, J and clone size, and D and trimming were worked out from the DNA. Recorded for this sample are 6,000 to 9,500 clones; under 80% of them occurred a single time. The top ten clones comprise 15% to 20% of the sample.

This clone was seen only a few times. Its recognized antigen is unknown. One base away there is no much larger clone; base qualities are not given. The treatment or condition label, as the study defines it: suppressive antiretroviral therapy. Cells were stimulated with lysates of CMV-infected fibroblasts at roughly 11 ug/mL. CD4+ T cells that responded were sorted based on upregulation of both CD40 ligand and CD69. Participants were HIV-1-infected adults who started suppressive ART during chronic infection. Participants had undetectable plasma HIV-1 RNA below 50 copies/mL for at least 4 years. To be included, participants needed a CD4+ T cell count above 400 cells/uL and a positive CMV serology. Before stimulation, PBMCs were isolated using density centrifugation and depleted of CD8+ T cells. For about 20 hours, CD8-depleted PBMCs were stimulated with anti-CD28/CD49d costimulation, a CD40-blocking antibody, and enfuvirtide, which was added to prevent new infections. Cells were sorted on a Beckman Coulter MoFlo Legacy or XDP sorter, with propidium iodide excluding dead cells. The QIAamp DNA Mini Kit was used for genomic DNA extraction from samples above one million cells, and the Quick-DNA Microprep Kit was used otherwise.

The sequence was collected from an adult man with HIV who was CMV-seropositive. The material sequenced was CD4+ T cells sorted from PBMCs after roughly 18-hour stimulation, taken from a patient who received antiretroviral therapy. In the paper's terms, the cell subset or site label means: CD40L+CD69+ CD4 T cells responding to CMV lysate.

The CDR3 loop reads CASSSSGNYGYTF. The nucleotides read TGCGCCAGCAGCTCCTCAGGGAACTATGGCTACACCTTC. Recombination linked TRBV5-1 to TRBJ1-2; the D gene is perhaps TRBD1, on 5 matching bases. V is clipped by 3 bases and J by 2 bases, and the sequence between their germline boundaries is 8 bases long. Reading from cysteine to phenylalanine, the CDR3 counts 13 amino acids. The read is trimmed to its CDR3 DNA, 39 bases read in frame from base 1. The germline V gene encodes CDR1 SGHRS and CDR2 YFSETQ.